What follows are 23 T cell receptor beta chains derived from one specimen sequenced in a study of T cells in narcolepsy. The protocol was immunoSEQ multiplex PCR, while the TCRdb copy is restricted to in-frame clones and leaves out a portion. The sample holds 35,000 to 40,000 clones, under 85% seen once. Sequencing was performed on CD45RA- memory CD4+ T cells from PBMCs. The receptors were sampled from a human donor with narcolepsy.

V is TRBV27 and J is TRBJ2-7; 8 bases match TRBD2. The J segment lost 2 bases and the V segment lost 5 bases, leaving 2 bases of the junction unmatched. The CDR3 sequence is 13 residues long. Germline V gene data show CDR1 as MNHEY and CDR2 as SMNVEV (reference sequence). The CDR3 loop reads CASSPRGAYEQYF. The CDR3 bases are TGTGCCAGCAGTCCGCGGGGGGCCTACGAGCAGTACTTC.

The chain carries TRBV27 and TRBJ1-1, with TRBD1 matching over 11 bases. The CDR3 has 16 amino acids. The V gene end was trimmed by 7 bases and the J gene end by 2 bases; junction bases not matched to a gene: 9. Germline CDR1 reads MNHEY; CDR2 reads SMNVEV (reference sequence). CDR3 amino acids: CASTLWGTGGNTEAFF. CDR3 nucleotides: TGTGCCAGCACCCTTTGGGGGACAGGGGGTAACACTGAAGCTTTCTTT.

This clone was observed a handful of times. The chain employs TRBV11-1 and TRBJ1-3, with D unclear. The CDR3 runs 16 residues. Trimming left V 4 bases short and J 2 bases short, with 15 bases between. In germline, CDR1 is SGHAT, CDR2 FQDESV (reference sequence). The CDR3 DNA sequence: TGTGCCAGCAGCTCCAAGACACTATCTACTGGAAACACCATATATTTT. Translating gives CASSSKTLSTGNTIYF.

This clone showed up just a few times. The V gene is TRBV28, the J gene TRBJ2-7, with TRBD1 matching over 7 bases. This CDR3 has 9 residues. Germline assignment: CDR1 MDHEN and CDR2 SYDVKM. The V segment lost 10 bases and the J segment 9 bases; nucleotides outside the gene matches: 3. As DNA, the CDR3 is TGTGCCACCGGGACAGCGCAGTACTTC. Translating gives CATGTAQYF.

The rearrangement links TRBV5-8 to TRBJ1-5; D not resolved. The CDR3 consists of 15 residues. V gave up 2 bases and J gave up 5 bases, with 14 bases separating them. CDR1 and CDR2 (germline): SGHTS, YDEGEE. In DNA form, the CDR3 reads TGTGCCAGCAGCTTTCCGGGTATCCAACATCAGCCCCAGCATTTT. It encodes CASSFPGIQHQPQHF.

The rearrangement uses TRBV4-1 and TRBJ2-6; TRBD2 is a possible D gene (6 bases). The CDR3 covers 17 residues. Germline V gene sequence: CDR1 MGHRA, CDR2 YSYEKL. The V end was cut by 2 bases, the J end by 4 bases, with 15 bases between. The chain's CDR3 is CASSQLTGVTGANVLTF. The CDR3 DNA reads TGCGCCAGCAGCCAACTTACGGGGGTAACCGGGGCCAACGTCCTGACTTTC.

This chain uses TRBV5-6 with TRBJ2-2; possibly TRBD2 for D (7 bases). This CDR3 is 17 amino acids long. The V gene lost 3 bases and the J gene lost 2 bases, with 17 bases spanning the gap. Germline assignment: CDR1 SGHDT and CDR2 YYEEEE. The CDR3 bases are TGTGCCAGCAGCTGGCTCGGGGCGGGGGCCAACACCGGGGAGCTGTTTTTT. It codes for CASSWLGAGANTGELFF.

The CDR3 spells CASSPAGGRAKNIQYF. CDR3 nucleotide sequence: TGTGCCAGCAGCCCAGCGGGGGGCCGGGCCAAAAACATTCAGTACTTC. The chain carries TRBV7-2 and TRBJ2-4, with 9 bases aligning to TRBD2. The CDR3 consists of 16 residues. CDR1 SGHTA and CDR2 FQGNSA come from the germline V gene. Unmatched junction bases numbered 6, after V lost 5 bases and J lost 1 base. The whole variable domain, filled in from reference TRBV7-2 and TRBJ2-4, reads GAGVSQSPSNKVTEKGKDVELRCDPISGHTALYWYRQSLGQGLEFLIYFQGNSAPDKSGLPSDRFSAERTGGSVSTLTIQRTQQEDSAVYLCASSPAGGRAKNIQYFGAGTRLSVL.

This chain joins TRBV5-8 and TRBJ1-2, with D uncertain. This CDR3 spans 16 amino acids. CDR1 and CDR2 (germline): SGHTS, YDEGEE. V lost 4 bases, J lost 5 bases, and 21 bases lay in between. CDR3 in amino acids: CASSQPRRLQEYGYTF. CDR3 sequence (DNA): TGTGCCAGCAGCCAGCCCCGGAGACTTCAGGAATATGGCTACACCTTC.

This clone has a single count. The V call is TRBV13, the J call TRBJ1-1; D perhaps matches TRBD1 (5 bases). This CDR3 is built from 14 residues. V was clipped by 2 bases and J by 3 bases, with 10 bases between them. CDR1 is PRHDT, CDR2 FYEKMQ, per germline (reference sequence). DNA for the CDR3: TGTGCCAGCAGCTTATGGGGGAGGGACACTGAAGCTTTCTTT. Translated, it gives CASSLWGRDTEAFF.

The V gene is TRBV2, the J gene TRBJ1-1; maybe TRBD1 (6 bases). The CDR3 totals 14 residues. Per the germline V gene, CDR1 is SNHLY and CDR2 is FYNNEI. V lost 7 bases and J lost 3, with 15 bases in between. CDR3 sequence reads: CASTGTGWDTEAFF. CDR3 sequence (DNA): TGTGCCAGCACCGGAACAGGGTGGGACACTGAAGCTTTCTTT.

This rearrangement joins TRBV9 to TRBJ2-2; D is undetermined. Germline-derived CDR1 and CDR2 are SGDLS and YYNGEE. This CDR3 spans 15 amino acids. Trimming removed 0 bases at V and 1 base at J, with 7 bases between. The CDR3 nucleotides are TGTGCCAGCAGCGTAGTTGGCGGGAACACCGGGGAGCTGTTTTTT. It translates to CASSVVGGNTGELFF.

V is TRBV28 and J is TRBJ2-5, with 10 bases aligning to TRBD1. The DNA end lines up better with TRBJ2-7; the J call may be wrong. Germline V gene sequence: CDR1 MDHEN, CDR2 SYDVKM. The CDR3 totals 14 residues. The CDR3 spells CASKRQGALYEQYF. The CDR3 DNA reads as TGTGCCAGCAAGCGACAGGGGGCACTTTACGAGCAGTACTTC.

V and J are TRBV15 and TRBJ2-6; D call uncertain. Germline CDR1 LNHNV, CDR2 YYDKDF (reference sequence). This CDR3 region has 15 residues. Trimming took off 6 bases at V and 4 bases at J, with 13 bases between the two ends. The CDR3 reads CATRPSGGGANVLTF. CDR3 bases: TGTGCCACCAGGCCATCGGGTGGGGGGGCCAACGTCCTGACTTTC.

The chain recombines TRBV5-6 with TRBJ2-4; D might be TRBD2 (6 bases). The ends were cut back, 3 bases at V and 8 bases at J, with 21 bases in the middle. CDR3 length equals 16 residues. Germline V CDR1 and CDR2: SGHDT, YYEEEE. CDR3 nucleotides: TGTGCCAGCAGCTCTGGGGGAGGCGGGGCTCAGGACATTCAGTACTTC. Its translation is CASSSGGGGAQDIQYF. Combining the CDR3 with reference TRBV5-6 and TRBJ2-4 gives the whole variable domain DAGVTQSPTHLIKTRGQQVTLRCSPKSGHDTVSWYQQALGQGPQFIFQYYEEEERQRGNFPDRFSGHQFPNYSSELNVNALLLGDSALYLCASSSGGGGAQDIQYFGAGTRLSVL.

This chain uses TRBV7-2 with TRBJ2-7, with D unresolved. Germline V gives CDR1 SGHTA, CDR2 FQGNSA. This CDR3 is 11 amino acids long. V was pared by 2 bases and J by 3 bases, with 2 bases between. The CDR3 DNA reads as TGTGCCAGCAGCTTACTCTACGAGCAGTACTTC. Translating it yields CASSLLYEQYF.

The V and J genes are TRBV6-5 and TRBJ1-3; 7 positions match TRBD1. The CDR3 runs 16 residues. Germline CDR1 and CDR2: MNHEY and SVGAGI. Trimming cost V 2 bases and J 4 bases; bases outside gene matches: 8. CDR3 residues: CASSYGRQGGGNTIYF. The CDR3 DNA reads as TGTGCCAGCAGTTACGGAAGACAGGGCGGAGGAAACACCATATATTTT.

The genes are TRBV9 and TRBJ1-4; 9 positions agree with TRBD1. Germline trimming cut 4 bases from V and 3 bases from J; bases unmatched to any gene: 4. Germline CDR1 reads SGDLS; CDR2 reads YYNGEE. This CDR3 spans 15 amino acids. The DNA of the CDR3 is TGTGCCAGCAGCACCCACAGGGGGCCTAATGAAAAACTGTTTTTT. Residues: CASSTHRGPNEKLFF.

This clone was counted only a few times. The chain has TRBV5-1 and TRBJ1-3; 9 bases map to TRBD1. Looked up from germline, CDR1 is SGHRS and CDR2 is YFSETQ. Trimming at V came to 3 bases and at J to 3 bases, leaving 1 base not matched to a gene. CDR3 length equals 14 residues. This CDR3 is CASSSGQGGNTIYF. CDR3 coding DNA: TGCGCCAGCAGCTCGGGACAGGGTGGAAACACCATATATTTT.

In this sample, this clone turned up once. The J gene is TRBJ1-2, the V gene TRBV9; D not resolved. The CDR3 is 15 amino acids. With 0 bases removed from V and 1 base from J, the gap between germline ends came to 10 bases. CDR1 is SGDLS, CDR2 YYNGEE, per germline. The DNA of the CDR3 is TGTGCCAGCAGCGTAGCCGGGTCCAGTAACTATGGCTACACCTTC. Translated, it gives CASSVAGSSNYGYTF. The variable domain in full, completed from reference TRBV9 and TRBJ1-2, reads DSGVTQTPKHLITATGQRVTLRCSPRSGDLSVYWYQQSLDQGLQFLIQYYNGEERAKGNILERFSAQQFPDLHSELNLSSLELGDSALYFCASSVAGSSNYGYTFGSGTRLTVV.

Written as DNA, the CDR3 is TGCGCCAGCAGTGAGTCTGTGGGGGTCAGCAATCAGCCCCAGCATTTT. Protein sequence: CASSESVGVSNQPQHF. The V call is TRBV10-2, the J call TRBJ1-5; perhaps TRBD1 as D (5 bases). The CDR3 has 16 residues. With 0 bases removed from V and 1 base from J, the gap between germline ends came to 10 bases. In germline, CDR1 is WSHSY, CDR2 SAAADI.

V is TRBV5-1 and J is TRBJ2-1; weak D call: TRBD2 (5 bases). This CDR3 is 17 amino acids long. CDR1 and CDR2 from the germline V gene are SGHRS and YFSETQ. The V and J ends lost 0 bases and 6 bases respectively, with 19 bases between them. CDR3 in amino acids: CASSLAGRGREGNEQFF. As DNA, the CDR3 is TGCGCCAGCAGCTTGGCCGGACGGGGAAGGGAAGGCAATGAGCAGTTCTTC. Together with reference TRBV5-1 and TRBJ2-1, the CDR3 gives the full variable domain: KAGVTQTPRYLIKTRGQQVTLSCSPISGHRSVSWYQQTPGQGLQFLFEYFSETQRNKGNFPGRFSGRQFSNSRSEMNVSTLELGDSALYLCASSLAGRGREGNEQFFGPGTRLTVL.

The gene calls are TRBV29-1 and TRBJ2-7; a weak D match, TRBD1 (7 bases). Trimming cost V 2 bases and J 6 bases, with 14 bases left between them. The CDR3 spans 13 residues. The germline V gene has CDR1 SQVTM and CDR2 ANQGSEA. CDR3 sequence: CSVERSGGSEQYF. CDR3 sequence (DNA): TGCAGCGTTGAACGCTCAGGGGGGTCCGAGCAGTACTTC.